This T cell receptor (beta chain) came from a study of cytomegalovirus exposure and HLA in healthy donors. Study results and caveats: A reported reduction in N-insertions relative to the roughly 710-donor mean was seen in an Asian-associated ancestry cluster in a later analysis.

As to this clone: No antigen is known for it.

V was pared by 1 base and J by 5 bases, with 11 bases between. CDR1 and CDR2 (germline): GTSNPN, SVGIG (reference sequence). The CDR3 spans 13 residues. Use of 60 Vbeta and 13 Jbeta primers characterized the PCR. The repertoire was sequenced with immunoSEQ multiplex PCR; TCRdb's copy has only in-frame clones and lacks some. The table includes roughly 100,000 clones, more than 70% detected once. Sequencing input: PBMCs. The gene calls are TRBV30 and TRBJ2-5; weak D call: TRBD2 (6 bases). The source of this sequence is a man aged 25-45 years in good health and CMV-seronegative. The CDR3 nucleotides read TGTGCCTGGAGTGAGGAGGGTCCGGAGACCCAGTACTTC. Residues: CAWSEEGPETQYF. The variable domain in full, with the rest retrieved from reference TRBV30 and TRBJ2-5, is SQTIHQWPATLVQPVGSPLSLECTVEGTSNPNLYWYRQAAGRGLQLLFYSVGIGQISSEVPQNLSASRPQDRQFILSSKKLLLSDSGFYLCAWSEEGPETQYFGPGTRLLVL.